A selection of T cell receptor beta chains follows, all from one sample in a study of CXCR3-negative and CXCR3-positive naive CD8 T cells. TCRdb reworked the 5' RACE reads into one entry per CDR3 protein, no DNA. The data show about 89,000 distinct CDR3 sequences, and the top ten clones hold around 0.58%. Sequences were obtained from naive CXCR3+ CD8+ T cells from blood. The receptors derive from a human donor in good health. Some clones in this sample may be carry-over from other donors' samples. Each CDR3 is given with its conserved first and last residue.

V: TRBV3-1; J: TRBJ2-7; CDR3: CASSQEYETGVFYEQYF
V: TRBV6-5; J: TRBJ2-5; CDR3: CASSVGTKATQETQYF
V: TRBV28; J: TRBJ1-6; CDR3: CASSPDRGVNSPLHF
V: TRBV29-1; J: TRBJ2-2; CDR3: CSVVDTFNTGELFF
V: TRBV7-9; J: TRBJ2-1; CDR3: CASSSSGTSYNEQFF
V: TRBV28; J: TRBJ1-5; CDR3: CASSFGQPQHF
V: TRBV9; J: TRBJ2-7; CDR3: CASSPSGLATTEQYF
V: TRBV5-1; J: TRBJ2-2; CDR3: CASSSGQTNTGELFF
V: TRBV21-1; J: TRBJ2-3; CDR3: CASSKGAGTSTDTQYF
V: TRBV19; J: TRBJ1-6; CDR3: CASSIRADRSPLHF
V: TRBV12-3/TRBV12-4; J: TRBJ2-7; CDR3: CASSFGVSVRGLSYEQYF
V: TRBV15; J: TRBJ1-1; CDR3: CATSESSTEAFF
V: TRBV4-2; J: TRBJ1-1; CDR3: CASSQVGGGTEAFF
V: TRBV20-1; J: TRBJ2-1; CDR3: CSGQSGLATYNEQFF
V: TRBV9; J: TRBJ2-2; CDR3: CASSVRTGELFF
V: TRBV28; J: TRBJ2-1; CDR3: CASKEGVVTYNEQFF
V: TRBV20-1; J: TRBJ1-2; CDR3: CSARATGQGYGGYTF
V: TRBV20-1; J: TRBJ1-5; CDR3: CSAREGTGAQPQHF
V: TRBV27; J: TRBJ2-1; CDR3: CASSLGTGRGDEQFF
V: TRBV7-6; J: TRBJ2-1; CDR3: CASSLGGPGNEQFF
V: TRBV5-4; J: TRBJ2-1; CDR3: CASSPGLSNEQFF
V: TRBV9; J: TRBJ2-1; CDR3: CASSVEGSGPSYNEQFF
V: TRBV6-6; J: TRBJ2-7; CDR3: CASSQEMYYEQYF
V: TRBV12-3/TRBV12-4; J: TRBJ1-5; CDR3: CASSPAVGQPQHF
V: TRBV11-3; J: TRBJ1-1; CDR3: CASSYTGSPPNF
V: TRBV7-8; J: TRBJ1-5; CDR3: CASSWDSKYSNQPQHF
V: TRBV29-1; J: TRBJ1-2; CDR3: CSVPGSGGGYTF
V: TRBV6-5; J: TRBJ2-3; CDR3: CASSTLGGRVADTQYF
V: TRBV7-9; J: TRBJ2-5; CDR3: CASSSPGLAGAEGETQYF
V: TRBV6-2/TRBV6-3; J: TRBJ2-7; CDR3: CASRALGENEQYF
V: TRBV5-1; J: TRBJ2-1; CDR3: CASSLEGSNEQFF
V: TRBV7-9; J: TRBJ2-7; CDR3: CASSFKDGQNEQYF
V: TRBV29-1; J: TRBJ2-2; CDR3: CSVEVGARGETGELFF
V: TRBV5-1; J: TRBJ2-7; CDR3: CASSLGSGYDEQYF
V: TRBV7-8; J: TRBJ1-3; CDR3: CASSLDRGSNTIYF